Included here is one T cell receptor beta chain sequence, with context. This sample is part of a study of CD8 T cells in ankylosing spondylitis. The CDR3 has 15 residues. V lost 3 bases, J lost 8 bases, and 9 bases stayed unmatched. TCRdb reprocessed the 5' RACE reads with MiXCR, giving one entry per CDR3 protein. The table has some 300,000 distinct CDR3 sequences, 20% to 25% seen once; the top ten hold under 4%. J is TRBJ2-1 and V is TRBV12-3 or TRBV12-4; TRBD1 matches at 8 bases. The sample consisted of blood, either unsorted or a sorted T cell fraction (not recorded which). The receptor was isolated from a female donor with ankylosing spondylitis or in good health (not recorded which). This chain's CDR3 is CASSFPTGGRDEQFF. For the CDR3, the DNA is TGTGCCAGCAGTTTCCCCACAGGGGGTAGGGATGAGCAGTTCTTC.